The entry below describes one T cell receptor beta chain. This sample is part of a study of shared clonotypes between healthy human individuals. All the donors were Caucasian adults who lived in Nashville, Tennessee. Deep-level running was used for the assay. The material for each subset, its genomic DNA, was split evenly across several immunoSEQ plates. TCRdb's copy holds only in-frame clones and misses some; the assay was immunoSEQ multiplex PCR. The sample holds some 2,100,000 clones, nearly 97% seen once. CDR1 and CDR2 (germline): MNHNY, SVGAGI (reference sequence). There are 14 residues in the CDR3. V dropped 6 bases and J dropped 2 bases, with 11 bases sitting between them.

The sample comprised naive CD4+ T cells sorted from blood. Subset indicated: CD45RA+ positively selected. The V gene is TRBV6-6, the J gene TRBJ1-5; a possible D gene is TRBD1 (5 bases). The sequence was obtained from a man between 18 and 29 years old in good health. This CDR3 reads CASSQGLGNQPQHF. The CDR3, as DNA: TGTGCCAGCAGCCAGGGACTGGGCAATCAGCCCCAGCATTTT.